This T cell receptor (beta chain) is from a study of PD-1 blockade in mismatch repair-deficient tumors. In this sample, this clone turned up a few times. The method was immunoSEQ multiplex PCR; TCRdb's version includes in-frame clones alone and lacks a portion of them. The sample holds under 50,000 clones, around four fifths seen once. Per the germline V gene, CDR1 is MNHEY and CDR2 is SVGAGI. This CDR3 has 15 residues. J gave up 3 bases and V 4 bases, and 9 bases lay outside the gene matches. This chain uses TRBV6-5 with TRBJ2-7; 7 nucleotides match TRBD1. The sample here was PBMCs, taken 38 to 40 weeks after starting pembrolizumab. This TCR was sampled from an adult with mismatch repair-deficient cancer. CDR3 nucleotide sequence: TGTGCCAGCAGTTTTACACAGGGGACGGTCTACGAGCAGTACTTC. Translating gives CASSFTQGTVYEQYF.